The clone carrying this T cell receptor beta chain was counted at least ten times. This record comes from a study of response to subunit inactivated influenza vaccine. One entry per CDR3 protein results from TCRdb running MiXCR on the RT-PCR reads. The data contain more than 550,000 distinct CDR3 sequences, approximately 11% of them singletons. The V and J ends lost 0 bases and 2 bases, in that order; junction bases with no gene match: 1. The CDR3 is 16 amino acids. Germline V gene lookup returns CDR1 SGHDT and CDR2 YYEEEE. The sample was also reused in another study, on T cells expressing NK-cell markers. From that study: Making the TCR beta cDNA relied on 5'RACE template switching with UMIs. The TCR beta repertoires were obtained from sorted CD3+CD56+NKG2C+, CD3+CD56+NKG2C- and CD3+CD56-NKG2C+ T cells. In a few donors, these clonotypes also led the CD3+CD56-NKG2C+ fraction.

Specimen: PBMCs from blood, collected on the day of vaccination. The origin of this receptor is a man aged 45 to 65 who received an inactivated influenza vaccine. V and J are TRBV5-6 and TRBJ2-3; 12 bases fit TRBD2. The CDR3 loop reads CASSLASGRDTDTQYF. Here the CDR3 DNA reads TGTGCCAGCAGCTTGGCTAGCGGGAGGGACACAGATACGCAGTATTTT.